A selection of T cell receptor beta chains follows, all from one sample in a study of molecular identifiers for immune sequencing clone quantification. Each CDR3 protein gets one entry after TCRdb re-called the PCR reads with MiXCR. The sample includes 550,000 to 750,000 distinct CDR3 sequences, 15% to 20% of them seen just once. Sequences were obtained from naive CD8+ T cells from blood, with Jurkat cell RNA spiked in. These receptor sequences come from a human donor in good health. Some libraries in this study had Jurkat cell RNA spiked in. CDR3s include the opening cysteine and the closing phenylalanine or tryptophan. The order of the fields is V gene, CDR3 protein.

v_call: TRBV4-1; cdr3_aa: CASSHPGAGELFF
v_call: TRBV30; cdr3_aa: CAWSRFPGSYEQYF
v_call: TRBV24-1; cdr3_aa: CATSDTDRRSKNIQYF
v_call: TRBV13; cdr3_aa: CASSLVAAEKLFF
v_call: TRBV6-2/TRBV6-3; cdr3_aa: CASISGTGVVTEAFF
v_call: TRBV15; cdr3_aa: CASRRNTGELFF
v_call: TRBV2; cdr3_aa: CASCSGQGASSNQPQHF
v_call: TRBV12-3/TRBV12-4; cdr3_aa: CASKGAYEQYF
v_call: TRBV27; cdr3_aa: CASSPGTGVQPQHF
v_call: TRBV11-2; cdr3_aa: CASSLGGGAHEQYF
v_call: TRBV4-1; cdr3_aa: CASSQGAGANSPLHF
v_call: TRBV30; cdr3_aa: CAWTPGGARLPLHF
v_call: TRBV7-6; cdr3_aa: CASSWETGADTQYF
v_call: TRBV2; cdr3_aa: CASSYDQSETSGFEETQYF
v_call: TRBV6-2/TRBV6-3; cdr3_aa: CASSTPLSSSYNEQFF
v_call: TRBV2; cdr3_aa: CASSRTTYNEQFF
v_call: TRBV27; cdr3_aa: CASSPTTGRVTGELFF
v_call: TRBV28; cdr3_aa: CASSLKGMHEQYF
v_call: TRBV4-3; cdr3_aa: CASSQDTGNYGNTF
v_call: TRBV27; cdr3_aa: CASSATGVAGANVLTF
v_call: TRBV5-4; cdr3_aa: CASSVTGQGAKSNQPQHF
v_call: TRBV7-9; cdr3_aa: CASSPAGTSGTRGPYEQYF
v_call: TRBV5-1; cdr3_aa: CASSLAWGQGYEQYF
v_call: TRBV28; cdr3_aa: CASSPRPSGSYEQYF
v_call: TRBV5-1; cdr3_aa: CASSLGWGHNYEQYF
v_call: TRBV20-1; cdr3_aa: CSAQDVLPQETQYF
v_call: TRBV7-7; cdr3_aa: CTSSLGTTQETQYF
v_call: TRBV6-2/TRBV6-3; cdr3_aa: CASGLQGYNQPQHF
v_call: TRBV21-1; cdr3_aa: CASSTLNPGQATNANTGELFF
v_call: TRBV13; cdr3_aa: CASSPGFTSYNEQFF
v_call: TRBV18; cdr3_aa: CASSLRPSENTEAFF
v_call: TRBV20-1; cdr3_aa: CSAKTYYEQYF
v_call: TRBV5-5; cdr3_aa: CASSFAGGRETQYF
v_call: TRBV20-1; cdr3_aa: CSARGTEISYEQYF
v_call: TRBV30; cdr3_aa: CAWRNPLPPYEQYF
v_call: TRBV7-9; cdr3_aa: CASSPPTGFYSGELFF
v_call: TRBV4-1; cdr3_aa: CASSQEDTGISSYEQYF
v_call: TRBV5-1; cdr3_aa: CASSLAGYTGGRTDTQYF
v_call: TRBV7-2; cdr3_aa: CASSFLAGANLNEQFF
v_call: TRBV3-1; cdr3_aa: CASSQDGLTYEQYF
v_call: TRBV24-1; cdr3_aa: CATQGTGQPQHF
v_call: TRBV12-3/TRBV12-4; cdr3_aa: CASSPTGIATGELFF
v_call: TRBV20-1; cdr3_aa: CSATKPTTNTDTQYF
v_call: TRBV4-3; cdr3_aa: CASSGTQTGSPLHF
v_call: TRBV30; cdr3_aa: CAWSVNSYEQYF
v_call: TRBV20-1; cdr3_aa: CSALTSDYNEQFF
v_call: TRBV7-9; cdr3_aa: CASSLLIWETSGSTDTQYF
v_call: TRBV27; cdr3_aa: CASSLAPGNEQYF
v_call: TRBV19; cdr3_aa: CASSMQRDYEQYF
v_call: TRBV4-1; cdr3_aa: CASSEYRGAEASF
v_call: TRBV28; cdr3_aa: CASSSIENTIYF
v_call: TRBV7-2; cdr3_aa: CASSFPTGMNSPLHF
v_call: TRBV12-3/TRBV12-4; cdr3_aa: CASSATRYDEQFF
v_call: TRBV10-1; cdr3_aa: CASSDRLAGGSYNEQFF
v_call: TRBV6-5; cdr3_aa: CASSYTDNQPQHF
v_call: TRBV6-5; cdr3_aa: CASRITGTVSSGANVLTF
v_call: TRBV20-1; cdr3_aa: CSARGQTKETQYF
v_call: TRBV25-1; cdr3_aa: CASSEAAGINLNTEAFF